This paragraph covers one T cell receptor beta chain sequence. Its antigen is currently unknown. With 60 Vbeta and 13 Jbeta primers, the PCR was carried out. The table came from immunoSEQ multiplex PCR; TCRdb's copy has only in-frame clones and leaves some out. The table includes about 92,000 clones, roughly 86% detected once. Germline V gene data show CDR1 as MNHEY and CDR2 as SMNVEV (reference sequence). This CDR3 contains 17 residues. J was trimmed by 2 bases and V by 6 bases; bases with no gene match: 12. This entry belongs to a study of cytomegalovirus exposure and HLA in healthy donors. Study outcomes and limitations: In a later analysis, donors in an Asian-associated ancestry cluster reportedly had fewer N-insertions in productive TCRs than the cohort mean.

The chain employs TRBV27 and TRBJ1-5; 8 positions match TRBD1. This TCR came from a woman in her late teens or twenties in good health and CMV-seropositive. The source material was PBMCs. The CDR3 DNA is TGTGCCAGCAGGCCTCAGGGGGCTAGCTTCGGCAATCAGCCCCAGCATTTT. It codes for CASRPQGASFGNQPQHF.